This TCR beta chain emerged from a study of CD8+ T cells in alopecia areata. Study-level background: Treatment comprised oral tofacitinib, 5 to 10 mg twice daily, in treated patients. Tofacitinib dosing lasted 6 to 18 months, which was then followed by 6 months off drug.

V dropped 3 bases and J dropped 5 bases, with 19 bases sitting between them. Germline CDR1 reads MNHEY; CDR2 reads SMNVEV (reference sequence). This CDR3 has 16 amino acids. Extracted RNA was reverse transcribed into cDNA, the sequencing template. Sequencing was performed with immunoSEQ multiplex PCR; in TCRdb, only in-frame clones are kept and a portion is missing. The repertoire holds about 190,000 clones, with over 60% as singletons. This clone was seen a few times. Stated treatment: oral pan-JAK inhibitor, 5-10 mg twice daily. In alopecia areata patients, both lesional scalp punch biopsies and peripheral blood were collected.

This sequence was found in a human donor with alopecia areata. This chain links TRBV27 with TRBJ1-1, with D possibly matching TRBD1 (6 bases). The sequenced sample was CD4+ T cells sorted from blood, obtained at week 4, from a patient treated with tofacitinib. The CDR3 DNA is TGTGCCAGCAGTTTCCGACAGGCCCCGGGGGGGACTGAAGCTTTCTTT. Translating gives CASSFRQAPGGTEAFF.